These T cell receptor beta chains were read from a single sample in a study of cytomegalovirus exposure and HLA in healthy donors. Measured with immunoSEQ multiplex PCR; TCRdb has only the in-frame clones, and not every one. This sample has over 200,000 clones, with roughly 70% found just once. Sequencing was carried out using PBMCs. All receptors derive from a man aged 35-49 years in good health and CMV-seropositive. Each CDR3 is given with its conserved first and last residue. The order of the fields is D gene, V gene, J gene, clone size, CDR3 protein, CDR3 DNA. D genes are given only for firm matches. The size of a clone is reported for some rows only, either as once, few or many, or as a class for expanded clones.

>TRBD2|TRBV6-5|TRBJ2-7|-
CASSYGTSALEQYF
TGTGCCAGCAGTTACGGGACTAGCGCGCTCGAGCAGTACTTC
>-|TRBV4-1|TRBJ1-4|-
CASSQDYQGNEKLFF
TGCGCCAGCAGCCAAGACTACCAGGGGAATGAAAAACTGTTTTTT
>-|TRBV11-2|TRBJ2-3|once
CASRPGGGTDTQYF
TGTGCCAGCAGACCGGGCGGGGGCACAGATACGCAGTATTTT
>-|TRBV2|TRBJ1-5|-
CASRDSERNQPQHF
TGTGCCAGCAGGGACAGCGAACGCAATCAGCCCCAGCATTTT
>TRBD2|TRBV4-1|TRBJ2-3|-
CASSRLAGGGGDTQYF
TGCGCCAGCAGCAGGCTAGCGGGGGGCGGGGGGGATACGCAGTATTTT
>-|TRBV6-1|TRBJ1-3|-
CASSAREGSGNTIYF
TGTGCCAGCAGCGCCCGGGAGGGTTCTGGAAACACCATATATTTT
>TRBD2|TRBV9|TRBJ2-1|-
CASSAPSPGGRYNEQFF
TGTGCCAGCAGCGCACCCTCCCCCGGGGGGAGGTACAATGAGCAGTTCTTC
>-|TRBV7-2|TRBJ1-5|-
CASSLSGVSDQPQHF
TGTGCCAGCAGCCTCTCGGGGGTGAGCGATCAGCCCCAGCATTTT
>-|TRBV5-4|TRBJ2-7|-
CASSLGRTYEQYF
TGTGCCAGCAGCTTGGGGCGGACCTACGAGCAGTACTTC
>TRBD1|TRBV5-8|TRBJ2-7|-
CASSPTGEYF
TGTGCCAGCAGCCCGACAGGGGAGTACTTC
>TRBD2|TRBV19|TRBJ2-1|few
CASSMTSGVYNEQFF
TGTGCCAGTAGTATGACTAGCGGGGTTTACAATGAGCAGTTCTTC
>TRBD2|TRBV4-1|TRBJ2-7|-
CASSLSTSGGPLGGEQYF
TGCGCCAGCAGCCTATCGACTAGCGGGGGCCCCCTAGGGGGTGAGCAGTACTTC
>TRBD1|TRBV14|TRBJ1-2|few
CASSLRTGLDSF
TGTGCCAGCAGCCTTCGGACAGGGCTGGATTCCTTC
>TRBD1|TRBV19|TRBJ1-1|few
CASREGTGFFGTEAFF
TGTGCCAGTAGGGAGGGGACAGGGTTTTTTGGCACTGAAGCTTTCTTT
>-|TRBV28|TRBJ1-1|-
CASSLRVMNTEAFF
TGTGCCAGCAGTCTCCGAGTTATGAACACTGAAGCTTTCTTT
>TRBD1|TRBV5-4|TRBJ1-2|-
CASSFQGVEGYTF
TGTGCCAGCAGCTTTCAGGGGGTAGAGGGCTACACCTTC
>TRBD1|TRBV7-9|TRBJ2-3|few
CASSPWLRGPTDTQYF
TGTGCCAGCAGCCCCTGGTTGAGGGGGCCCACAGATACGCAGTATTTT
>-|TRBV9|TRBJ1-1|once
CASSPVDSLNTEAFF
TGTGCCAGCAGCCCCGTCGACAGTCTGAACACTGAAGCTTTCTTT
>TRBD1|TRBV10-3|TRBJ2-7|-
CAIFGTASSYEQYF
TGTGCCATCTTCGGGACAGCCTCCTCCTACGAGCAGTACTTC
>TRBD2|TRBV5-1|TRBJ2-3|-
CASSLGSGNTDTQYF
TGCGCCAGCAGCTTGGGTAGCGGGAACACAGATACGCAGTATTTT
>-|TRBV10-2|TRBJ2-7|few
CASSEFLSGGEQYF
TGCGCCAGCAGTGAGTTCCTATCTGGGGGGGAGCAGTACTTC
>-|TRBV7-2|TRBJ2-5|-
CASSLSQGRKETQYF
TGTGCCAGCAGCTTATCTCAGGGGCGCAAAGAGACCCAGTACTTC
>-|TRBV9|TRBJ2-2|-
CASSVAGGPHTGELFF
TGTGCCAGCAGCGTAGCGGGGGGCCCCCACACCGGGGAGCTGTTTTTT
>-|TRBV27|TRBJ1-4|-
CASSSGEKLFF
TGTGCCAGCAGCAGTGGTGAAAAACTGTTTTTT
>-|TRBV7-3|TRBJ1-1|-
CASSLMAGNTEAFF
TGTGCCAGCAGCTTAATGGCAGGGAACACTGAAGCTTTCTTT
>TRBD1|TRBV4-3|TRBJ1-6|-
CASSQDTLTGPVGSPLHF
TGCGCCAGCAGCCAAGATACGCTGACAGGGCCGGTGGGGTCACCCCTCCACTTT